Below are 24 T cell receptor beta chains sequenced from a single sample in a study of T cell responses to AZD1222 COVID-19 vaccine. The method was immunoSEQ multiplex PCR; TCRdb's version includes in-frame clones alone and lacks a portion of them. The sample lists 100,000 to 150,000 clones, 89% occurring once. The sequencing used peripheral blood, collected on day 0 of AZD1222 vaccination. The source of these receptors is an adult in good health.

The chain's CDR3 is CASSFRQGFTEAFF. CDR3 DNA: TGTGCCAGCAGTTTTCGACAGGGTTTCACTGAAGCTTTCTTT. V is TRBV27 and J is TRBJ1-1; 7 bases map to TRBD1. The CDR3 spans 14 residues. Germline CDR1 and CDR2: MNHEY and SMNVEV (reference sequence). V was pared by 3 bases and J by 4 bases, with 5 bases of the junction left unmatched.

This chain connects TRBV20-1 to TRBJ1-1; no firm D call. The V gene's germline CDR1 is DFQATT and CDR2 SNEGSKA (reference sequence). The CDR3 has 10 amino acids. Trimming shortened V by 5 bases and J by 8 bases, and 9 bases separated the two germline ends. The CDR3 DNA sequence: TGCAGTGCTCGGCCGGCAGAAGCTTTCTTT. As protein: CSARPAEAFF.

As DNA, the CDR3 is TGTGCCAGCAGCTTCACCGGGGCGGTTGAAGCTTTCTTT. It specifies CASSFTGAVEAFF. The chain links TRBV7-2 to TRBJ1-1, with D perhaps matching TRBD1 (5 bases). The V and J ends lost 3 bases and 7 bases respectively, with 12 bases between them. This CDR3 contains 13 residues. From germline, CDR1 is SGHTA and CDR2 FQGNSA.

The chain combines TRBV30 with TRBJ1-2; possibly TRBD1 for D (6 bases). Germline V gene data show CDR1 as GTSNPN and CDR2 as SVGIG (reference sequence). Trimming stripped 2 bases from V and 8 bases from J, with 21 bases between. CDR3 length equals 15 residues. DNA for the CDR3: TGTGCCTGGAGTCTTCCCACGGGGGCGGCGTTAGGCTACACCTTC. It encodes CAWSLPTGAALGYTF.

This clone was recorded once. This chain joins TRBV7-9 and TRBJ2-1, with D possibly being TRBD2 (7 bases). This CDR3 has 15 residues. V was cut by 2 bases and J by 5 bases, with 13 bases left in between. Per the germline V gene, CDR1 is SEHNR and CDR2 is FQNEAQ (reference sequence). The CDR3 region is CASSLYRGGDNEQFF. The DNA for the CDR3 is TGTGCCAGCAGCTTATATAGGGGGGGCGACAATGAGCAGTTCTTC.

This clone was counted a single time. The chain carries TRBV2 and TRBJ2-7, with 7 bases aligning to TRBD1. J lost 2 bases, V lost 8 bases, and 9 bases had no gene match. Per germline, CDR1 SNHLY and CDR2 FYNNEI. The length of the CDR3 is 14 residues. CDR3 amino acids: CASDLGDSAYEQYF. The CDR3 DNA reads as TGTGCCAGCGATCTTGGGGACAGTGCCTACGAGCAGTACTTC.

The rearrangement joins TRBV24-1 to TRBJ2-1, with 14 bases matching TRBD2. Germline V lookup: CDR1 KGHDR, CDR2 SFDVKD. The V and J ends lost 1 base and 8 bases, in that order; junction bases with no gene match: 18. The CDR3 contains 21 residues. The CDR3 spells CATSDFRQGRPGTSGRDEQFF. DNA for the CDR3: TGTGCCACCAGTGATTTCCGGCAGGGCAGGCCCGGGACTAGCGGGAGAGATGAGCAGTTCTTC.

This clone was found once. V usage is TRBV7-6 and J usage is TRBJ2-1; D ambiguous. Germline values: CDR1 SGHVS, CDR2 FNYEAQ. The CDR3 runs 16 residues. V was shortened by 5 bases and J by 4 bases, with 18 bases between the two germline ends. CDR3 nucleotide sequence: TGTGCCAGCAGCCCTTTGCGTGGGGTCCAATACAATGAGCAGTTCTTC. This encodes CASSPLRGVQYNEQFF.

CDR3 residues: CASSIGTENEAFF. CDR3 coding DNA: TGCGCCAGCAGCATTGGGACAGAAAATGAAGCTTTCTTT. V and J are TRBV5-1 and TRBJ1-1, with 7 bases aligning to TRBD1. With 4 bases clipped from V and 7 bases from J, the junction kept 7 bases outside the gene matches. Per the germline V gene, CDR1 is SGHRS and CDR2 is YFSETQ. This CDR3 has 13 residues.

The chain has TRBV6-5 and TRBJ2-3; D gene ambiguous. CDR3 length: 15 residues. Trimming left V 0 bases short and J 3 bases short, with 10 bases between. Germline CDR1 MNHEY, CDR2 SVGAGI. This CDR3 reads CASSYSGWATDTQYF. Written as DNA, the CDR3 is TGTGCCAGCAGTTACTCGGGCTGGGCAACAGATACGCAGTATTTT.

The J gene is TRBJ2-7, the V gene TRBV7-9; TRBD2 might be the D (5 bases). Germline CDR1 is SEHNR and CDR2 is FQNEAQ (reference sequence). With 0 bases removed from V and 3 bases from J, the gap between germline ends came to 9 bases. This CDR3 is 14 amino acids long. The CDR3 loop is CASSLAGKDYEQYF. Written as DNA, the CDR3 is TGTGCCAGCAGCTTAGCCGGGAAGGACTACGAGCAGTACTTC.

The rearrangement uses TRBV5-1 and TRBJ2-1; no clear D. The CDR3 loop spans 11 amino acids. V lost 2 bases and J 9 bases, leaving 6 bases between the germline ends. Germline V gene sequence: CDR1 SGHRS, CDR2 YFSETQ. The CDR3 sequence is CASSLGGEQFF. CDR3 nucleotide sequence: TGCGCCAGCAGCTTAGGTGGTGAGCAGTTCTTC. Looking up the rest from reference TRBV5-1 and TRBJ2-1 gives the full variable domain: KAGVTQTPRYLIKTRGQQVTLSCSPISGHRSVSWYQQTPGQGLQFLFEYFSETQRNKGNFPGRFSGRQFSNSRSEMNVSTLELGDSALYLCASSLGGEQFFGPGTRLTVL.

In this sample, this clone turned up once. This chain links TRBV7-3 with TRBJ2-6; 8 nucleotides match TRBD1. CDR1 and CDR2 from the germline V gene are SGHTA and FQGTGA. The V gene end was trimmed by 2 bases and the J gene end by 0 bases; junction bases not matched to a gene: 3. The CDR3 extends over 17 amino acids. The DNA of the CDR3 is TGTGCCAGCAGCTTAGCAGGGGGCTTCTCTGGGGCCAACGTCCTGACTTTC. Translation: CASSLAGGFSGANVLTF.

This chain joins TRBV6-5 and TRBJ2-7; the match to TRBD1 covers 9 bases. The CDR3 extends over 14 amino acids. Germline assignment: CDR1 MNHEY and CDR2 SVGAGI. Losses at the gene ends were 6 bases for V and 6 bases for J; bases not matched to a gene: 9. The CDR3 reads CASRTGTGLFEQYF. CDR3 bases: TGTGCCAGCAGAACCGGGACAGGGTTATTCGAGCAGTACTTC.

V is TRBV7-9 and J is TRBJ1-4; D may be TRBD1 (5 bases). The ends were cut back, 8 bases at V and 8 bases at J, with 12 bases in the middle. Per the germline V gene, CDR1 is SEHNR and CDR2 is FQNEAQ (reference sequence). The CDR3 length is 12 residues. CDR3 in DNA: TGTGCCAGCCGGGACGGCCTCGAAAAACTGTTTTTT. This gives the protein CASRDGLEKLFF.

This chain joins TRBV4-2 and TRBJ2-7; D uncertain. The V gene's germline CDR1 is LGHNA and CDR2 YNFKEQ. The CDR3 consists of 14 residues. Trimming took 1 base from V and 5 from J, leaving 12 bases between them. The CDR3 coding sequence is TGTGCCAGCAGCCAAGGCGGTCTGGGCGACGAGCAGTACTTC. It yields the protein CASSQGGLGDEQYF.

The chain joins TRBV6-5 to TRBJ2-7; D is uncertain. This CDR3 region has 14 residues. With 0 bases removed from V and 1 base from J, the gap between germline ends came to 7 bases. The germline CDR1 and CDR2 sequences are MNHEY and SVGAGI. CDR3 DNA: TGTGCCAGCAGTTACTCGCGAGGATCCTACGAGCAGTACTTC. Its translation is CASSYSRGSYEQYF.

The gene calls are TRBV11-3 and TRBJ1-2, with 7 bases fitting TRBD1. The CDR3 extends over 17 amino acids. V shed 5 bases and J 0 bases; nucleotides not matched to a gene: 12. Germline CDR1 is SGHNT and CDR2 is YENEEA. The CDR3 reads CASSIGTVDVSNYGYTF. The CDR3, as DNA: TGTGCCAGCAGCATTGGGACAGTTGACGTTTCTAACTATGGCTACACCTTC.

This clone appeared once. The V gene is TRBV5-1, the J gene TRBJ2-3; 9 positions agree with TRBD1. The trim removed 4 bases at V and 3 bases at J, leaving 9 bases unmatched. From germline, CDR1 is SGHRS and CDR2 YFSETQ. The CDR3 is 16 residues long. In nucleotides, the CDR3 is TGCGCCAGCAGCCACCGGGACAGGGATTCGACAGATACGCAGTATTTT. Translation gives CASSHRDRDSTDTQYF.

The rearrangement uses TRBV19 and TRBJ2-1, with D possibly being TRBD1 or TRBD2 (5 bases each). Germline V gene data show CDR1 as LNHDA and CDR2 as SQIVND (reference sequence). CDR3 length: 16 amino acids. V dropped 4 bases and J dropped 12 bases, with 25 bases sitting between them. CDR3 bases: TGTGCCAGTAGTAATCCTCGGGGCAGGCCAACTTTACCGCAGTTCTTC. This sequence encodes CASSNPRGRPTLPQFF.

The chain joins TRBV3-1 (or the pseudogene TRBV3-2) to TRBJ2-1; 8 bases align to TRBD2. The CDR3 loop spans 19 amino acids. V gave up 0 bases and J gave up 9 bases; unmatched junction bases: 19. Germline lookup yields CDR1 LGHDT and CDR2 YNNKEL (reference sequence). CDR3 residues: CASSQDLSFAGGRRGEQFF. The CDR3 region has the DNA TGTGCCAGCAGCCAAGACTTGTCTTTCGCGGGAGGACGGCGCGGTGAGCAGTTCTTC.

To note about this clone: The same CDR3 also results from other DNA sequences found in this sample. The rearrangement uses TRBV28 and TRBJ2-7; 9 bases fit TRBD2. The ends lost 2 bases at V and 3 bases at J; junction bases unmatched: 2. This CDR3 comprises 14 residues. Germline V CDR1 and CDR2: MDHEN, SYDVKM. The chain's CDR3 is CASSLAGGDYEQYF. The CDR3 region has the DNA TGTGCCAGCAGTTTAGCGGGAGGGGACTACGAGCAGTACTTC.

CDR3 amino acids: CASSPGLLDTQYF. The CDR3 DNA sequence: TGTGCCAGCTCACCGGGACTATTAGATACGCAGTATTTT. The rearrangement joins TRBV18 to TRBJ2-3, with 7 bases matching TRBD2. Trimming took 3 bases from V and 5 from J; bases not matched to a gene: 2. This CDR3 has 13 residues. The germline V gene encodes CDR1 KGHSH and CDR2 LQKENI. The full variable domain, rest sourced from reference TRBV18 and TRBJ2-3, is NAGVMQNPRHLVRRRGQEARLRCSPMKGHSHVYWYRQLPEEGLKFMVYLQKENIIDESGMPKERFSAEFPKEGPSILRIQQVVRGDSAAYFCASSPGLLDTQYFGPGTRLTVL.

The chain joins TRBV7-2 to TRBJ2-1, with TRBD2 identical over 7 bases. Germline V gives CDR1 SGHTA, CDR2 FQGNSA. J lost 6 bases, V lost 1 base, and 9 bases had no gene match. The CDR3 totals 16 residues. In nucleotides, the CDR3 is TGTGCCAGCAGCTTAGTTGGGTCGGGAGGTGGCAATGAGCAGTTCTTC. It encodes CASSLVGSGGGNEQFF.